The clone carrying this T cell receptor (beta chain) was observed once. Its antigen is not known. After removal of 1 base from V and 4 bases from J, the junction contained 0 bases not matched to a gene. Germline V gene sequence: CDR1 SGDLS, CDR2 YYNGEE. This CDR3 contains 13 residues. Sequenced by immunoSEQ multiplex PCR; TCRdb stores in-frame clones only, minus some. This sample has about 7,000 clones, with around 70% found just once. The sample originates from a study of T cell repertoires in ileal Crohn's disease. Notes on the study in general: All patients with clonality above 26.8% had endoscopic recurrence.

The chain is built from TRBV9 and TRBJ2-3; 7 positions match TRBD1. The sample consisted of ileal tissue. The TCR originated in an adult with Crohn's disease. CDR3 region: CASSVQGADTQYF. The CDR3 DNA sequence: TGTGCCAGCAGCGTACAGGGGGCAGATACGCAGTATTTT.